This TCR beta chain comes out of a study of CD8+CD57+ T cells in acquired aplastic anemia. About this clonotype itself: Being one base from a much bigger clone, this may be a read error.

The CDR3 runs 11 residues. The V segment lost 8 bases and the J segment 6 bases; nucleotides outside the gene matches: 3. The germline V gene has CDR1 GTSNPN and CDR2 SVGIG (reference sequence). Researchers used genomic DNA as the template to profile TCR beta VDJ and CDR3. TCRdb reprocessed the reads with MiXCR, giving one entry per CDR3 protein. The repertoire consists of around 140,000 distinct CDR3 sequences, with roughly two fifths occurring once and the leading ten covering roughly 8.4%. Sequenced: sorted CD4+, CD8+, or CD8+CD57+ T cells (not recorded which) from PBMCs. The receptor's source is a human donor in good health, serving as a control. The chain is built from TRBV30 and TRBJ2-7; 11 bases are shared with TRBD1. The CDR3 reads CARTGGSEQYF. CDR3 coding DNA: TGTGCCCGGACAGGGGGCAGCGAGCAGTACTTC.